Detailed here is one T cell receptor beta chain. Its antigen is unidentified. All of the isolated RNA was reverse transcribed, so expressed TCRB transcripts were sequenced. The data were produced by immunoSEQ multiplex PCR, yet TCRdb's version contains in-frame clones alone and is incomplete. The sample carries about 240,000 clones, around a quarter recorded once. The data derive from a study of beta chain features in type 1 diabetes. The wider study: Sorted cells from all samples, numbering 107,917,701, were examined. Broader study findings: The cDNA sequencing approach could over-represent high-TCR-expressing cells.

This CDR3 spans 14 amino acids. Trimming removed 5 bases at V and 3 bases at J, with 16 bases between. Germline CDR1 reads GTSNPN; CDR2 reads SVGIG (reference sequence). The gene calls are TRBV30 and TRBJ1-1; TRBD1 is a possible D gene (5 bases). Sequencing was performed on central memory CD4+ T cells from blood. The TCR was taken from a man aged 25 to 45 in good health. The CDR3 protein is CAWVPRLGDTEAFF. The CDR3 bases are TGTGCCTGGGTTCCCAGGCTAGGGGACACTGAAGCTTTCTTT. The entire variable domain, with the rest obtained from reference TRBV30 and TRBJ1-1, is as follows: SQTIHQWPATLVQPVGSPLSLECTVEGTSNPNLYWYRQAAGRGLQLLFYSVGIGQISSEVPQNLSASRPQDRQFILSSKKLLLSDSGFYLCAWVPRLGDTEAFFGQGTRLTVV.